These T cell receptor beta chains were read from a single sample in a study of technical replicates of blood from a few donors. The assay was immunoSEQ multiplex PCR, and TCRdb's table has in-frame clones only and misses some. The sample includes more than 65,000 clones, roughly 90% of them seen just once. Sequenced input: T cells isolated from PBMCs. The receptor set was obtained from a human donor in good health. CDR3s include the opening cysteine and the closing phenylalanine or tryptophan. Each record gives: clone size, CDR3 length, D gene, V gene, J gene, CDR3 DNA, CDR3 protein. The D gene is left open where the match is weak. Expanded clones are given a class, and other clones once, few, many or no size at all.

size: NA; length: 15; D: NA; V: TRBV30; J: TRBJ2-3; DNA: TGTGCCTGGACCGGAGGGGGGGCCGGCACAGATACGCAGTATTTT; CDR3: CAWTGGGAGTDTQYF
size: NA; length: 17; D: TRBD2; V: TRBV7-9; J: TRBJ2-1; DNA: TGTGCCAGCACTGGACTAGCGGGAGGGCCCCCCTACAATGAGCAGTTCTTC; CDR3: CASTGLAGGPPYNEQFF
size: NA; length: 16; D: NA; V: TRBV4-1; J: TRBJ2-1; DNA: TGCGCCAGCAGCCAAGATCCAAGCGCCTCCTACAATGAGCAGTTCTTC; CDR3: CASSQDPSASYNEQFF
size: NA; length: 15; D: TRBD1; V: TRBV5-5; J: TRBJ1-2; DNA: TGTGCCAGCAGCTTGACAGGGGATACTAACTATGGCTACACCTTC; CDR3: CASSLTGDTNYGYTF
size: NA; length: 17; D: TRBD2; V: TRBV27; J: TRBJ2-1; DNA: TGTGCCAGCAGTTTAGCGGGAGAATACGTGGGGTACAATGAGCAGTTCTTC; CDR3: CASSLAGEYVGYNEQFF
size: NA; length: 17; D: TRBD1; V: TRBV9; J: TRBJ2-2; DNA: TGTGCCAGCAGCATAAACCCGGGACAGGGGCTTACCGGGGAGCTGTTTTTT; CDR3: CASSINPGQGLTGELFF
size: once; length: 16; D: TRBD1; V: TRBV7-8; J: TRBJ1-2; DNA: TGTGCCAGCAGCTTAGTACGCAGGGACAGCCTATATGGCTACACCTTC; CDR3: CASSLVRRDSLYGYTF
size: NA; length: 14; D: TRBD1; V: TRBV6-6; J: TRBJ1-5; DNA: TGTGCCAGCAGTTATAGGGACAGGGCTCAGCCCCAGCATTTT; CDR3: CASSYRDRAQPQHF
size: NA; length: 16; D: NA; V: TRBV5-6; J: TRBJ2-7; DNA: TGTGCCAGCAGCGGGTTTCAACCCGGGACTGCCTACGAGCAGTACTTC; CDR3: CASSGFQPGTAYEQYF
size: few; length: 12; D: NA; V: TRBV28; J: TRBJ1-2; DNA: TGTGCCAGCAGTTTTGGACAATGGGGCTACACCTTC; CDR3: CASSFGQWGYTF
size: NA; length: 13; D: TRBD2; V: TRBV6-5; J: TRBJ2-7; DNA: TGTGCCAGCAGTTCACCCCGGGGGGACGGGCAGTACTTC; CDR3: CASSSPRGDGQYF
size: NA; length: 15; D: TRBD1; V: TRBV28; J: TRBJ1-5; DNA: TGTGCCAGCAGGACCGGACAGGGAAGTTCTCAGCCCCAGCATTTT; CDR3: CASRTGQGSSQPQHF
size: NA; length: 12; D: TRBD2; V: TRBV29-1; J: TRBJ2-7; DNA: TGCAGCGTTGCACTAGCGGGAGGGCAGCAGTACTTC; CDR3: CSVALAGGQQYF
size: NA; length: 13; D: NA; V: TRBV19; J: TRBJ1-2; DNA: TGTGCCGCCCCATTACAGGGCGAGGATGGCTACACCTTC; CDR3: CAAPLQGEDGYTF
size: NA; length: 15; D: NA; V: TRBV29-1; J: TRBJ1-4; DNA: TGCAGCGTTGAAGATGGGGGGGGGTTGGGCGAAAAACTGTTTTTT; CDR3: CSVEDGGGLGEKLFF
size: NA; length: 20; D: TRBD2; V: TRBV27; J: TRBJ2-1; DNA: TGTGCCAGCAGGGACACCGACAGGGTAACGACTAGCGGGGTAAACAATGAGCAGTTCTTC; CDR3: CASRDTDRVTTSGVNNEQFF
size: NA; length: 15; D: NA; V: TRBV30; J: TRBJ2-7; DNA: TGTGCCTGGAGCGGTCCCCCCGGCAGGTCCTACGAGCAGTACTTC; CDR3: CAWSGPPGRSYEQYF
size: NA; length: 15; D: TRBD1; V: TRBV27; J: TRBJ1-5; DNA: TGTGCCAGCAGTTACGGGACAGATAGCAATCAGCCCCAGCATTTT; CDR3: CASSYGTDSNQPQHF
size: NA; length: 12; D: NA; V: TRBV28; J: TRBJ2-7; DNA: TGTGCCACTTGGACTATATCCTACGAGCAGTACTTC; CDR3: CATWTISYEQYF
size: few; length: 10; D: NA; V: TRBV29-1; J: TRBJ1-1; DNA: TGCAGCGTTGCCGCGCTTGAAGCTTTCTTT; CDR3: CSVAALEAFF
size: NA; length: 18; D: TRBD2; V: TRBV19; J: TRBJ2-5; DNA: TGTGCCAGTAGTCCCCCCCTAGCGGGAGGGCCGGGGGAAGAGACCCAGTACTTC; CDR3: CASSPPLAGGPGEETQYF
size: NA; length: 13; D: NA; V: TRBV7-7; J: TRBJ1-1; DNA: TGTGCCAGCAGCTTAGGATATGAGACTGAAGCTTTCTTT; CDR3: CASSLGYETEAFF
size: NA; length: 14; D: TRBD1; V: TRBV6-1; J: TRBJ2-3; DNA: TGTGCCAGCACCCCGCAGGGGGCAACAGATACGCAGTATTTT; CDR3: CASTPQGATDTQYF
size: NA; length: 11; D: NA; V: TRBV29-1; J: TRBJ1-1; DNA: TGCAGCGTTGAGTCGCCTCGGGAAGCTTTCTTT; CDR3: CSVESPREAFF
size: NA; length: 14; D: NA; V: TRBV27; J: TRBJ2-3; DNA: TGTGCCAGCAGTTTTAGCACTAGCTTCGATACGCAGTATTTT; CDR3: CASSFSTSFDTQYF
size: NA; length: 15; D: TRBD2; V: TRBV7-9; J: TRBJ2-1; DNA: TGTGCCAGCAGCTCGACTAGCGGGGGCTTTGATGAGCAGTTCTTC; CDR3: CASSSTSGGFDEQFF
size: NA; length: 13; D: NA; V: TRBV6-1; J: TRBJ1-3; DNA: TGTGCCAGCGGGTCGAGGGAGGGACACACCATATATTTT; CDR3: CASGSREGHTIYF
size: NA; length: 16; D: NA; V: TRBV5-6; J: TRBJ2-7; DNA: TGTGCCAGCAGCTTGGCCTACACTAGTCGACTATACGAGCAGTACTTC; CDR3: CASSLAYTSRLYEQYF
size: NA; length: 13; D: NA; V: TRBV7-3; J: TRBJ2-1; DNA: TGTGCCAGCAGTGGAGTCTCTACCACTGAGCAGTTCTTC; CDR3: CASSGVSTTEQFF
size: NA; length: 15; D: NA; V: TRBV27; J: TRBJ2-1; DNA: TGTGCCAGCAGTTTAGGGCAGGGCCCCTACAATGAGCAGTTCTTC; CDR3: CASSLGQGPYNEQFF
size: once; length: 15; D: NA; V: TRBV7-9; J: TRBJ1-1; DNA: TGTGCCAGCAGCTTAGGCGGGGGCATGGGCACTGAAGCTTTCTTT; CDR3: CASSLGGGMGTEAFF
size: NA; length: 18; D: TRBD1; V: TRBV7-9; J: TRBJ1-2; DNA: TGTGCCAGCAGCTCCGCGACAACAGGGGGCGCGTCCTCCTATGGCTACACCTTC; CDR3: CASSSATTGGASSYGYTF
size: once; length: 16; D: TRBD2; V: TRBV7-6; J: TRBJ2-3; DNA: TGTGCCAGCAGCTTAACTAGCGGGAGGAGCACAGATACGCAGTATTTT; CDR3: CASSLTSGRSTDTQYF
size: NA; length: 16; D: TRBD1; V: TRBV5-1; J: TRBJ2-7; DNA: TGCGCCAGCAGCTCCCTTAACAGGGGTAGCTCCTACGAGCAGTACTTC; CDR3: CASSSLNRGSSYEQYF
size: once; length: 17; D: TRBD1; V: TRBV9; J: TRBJ1-2; DNA: TGTGCCAGCAGCGTAGTGGACTGGGGACAGGCGTCGGAGGGCTACACCTTC; CDR3: CASSVVDWGQASEGYTF
size: once; length: 15; D: TRBD2; V: TRBV6-4; J: TRBJ2-1; DNA: TGTGCCAGCAGTGATAGCGGGAGAGGAAGGAATGAGCAGTTCTTC; CDR3: CASSDSGRGRNEQFF
size: NA; length: 18; D: TRBD1; V: TRBV19; J: TRBJ1-2; DNA: TGTGCCAGTAGTGCCCACCGGGACAGGGGTAGTGGTAACTATGGCTACACCTTC; CDR3: CASSAHRDRGSGNYGYTF
size: NA; length: 14; D: TRBD2; V: TRBV30; J: TRBJ2-1; DNA: TGTGCCTTACATCCGGGACTAGCGGGAAATGAGCAGTTCTTC; CDR3: CALHPGLAGNEQFF
size: NA; length: 13; D: TRBD2; V: TRBV7-3; J: TRBJ2-7; DNA: TGTGCCAGCAGCTTAAGTCTAGCGGGCGAGCAGTACTTC; CDR3: CASSLSLAGEQYF
size: NA; length: 14; D: NA; V: TRBV5-1; J: TRBJ2-2; DNA: TGCGCCAGCAAATTGGCTGCCTTTACCGGGGAGCTGTTTTTT; CDR3: CASKLAAFTGELFF
size: NA; length: 14; D: NA; V: TRBV7-7; J: TRBJ2-5; DNA: TGTGCTAGCAGCCCTAGACGGGGTACCGAGACCCAGTACTTC; CDR3: CASSPRRGTETQYF
size: NA; length: 20; D: TRBD2; V: TRBV29-1; J: TRBJ2-3; DNA: TGCAGCGTTGAAGATACGGCTCTAGCGGGAGAGCCCCGCCTCTCAGATACGCAGTATTTT; CDR3: CSVEDTALAGEPRLSDTQYF
size: NA; length: 14; D: NA; V: TRBV15; J: TRBJ2-3; DNA: TGTGCCACCTTCCGGGACTTACTCACAGATACGCAGTATTTT; CDR3: CATFRDLLTDTQYF
size: NA; length: 15; D: NA; V: TRBV21-1; J: TRBJ1-2; DNA: TGTGCCAGCAGCAAAGTTAGGACAGGTTCTTATGGCTACACCTTC; CDR3: CASSKVRTGSYGYTF
size: once; length: 15; D: TRBD1; V: TRBV27; J: TRBJ2-7; DNA: TGTGCCAGCAGTTTTTGGGGGACAGGGACCAGCGAGCAGTACTTC; CDR3: CASSFWGTGTSEQYF
size: NA; length: 13; D: TRBD2; V: TRBV5-1; J: TRBJ2-1; DNA: TGCGCCAACATACGCGGGAGAAGAAATGAGCAGTTCTTC; CDR3: CANIRGRRNEQFF
size: NA; length: 15; D: TRBD2; V: TRBV27; J: TRBJ2-4; DNA: TGTGCCAGCAGTTCCCTAGCGGGAGGTTTTGACATTCAGTACTTC; CDR3: CASSSLAGGFDIQYF
size: NA; length: 13; D: TRBD1; V: TRBV6-1; J: TRBJ2-1; DNA: TGTGCCAGCAACGCGGACAGGTATAATGAGCAGTTCTTC; CDR3: CASNADRYNEQFF
size: NA; length: 12; D: NA; V: TRBV28; J: TRBJ2-1; DNA: TGTGCCAGCACACCAGGGTTTAATGAGCAGTTCTTC; CDR3: CASTPGFNEQFF
size: NA; length: 16; D: TRBD2; V: TRBV19; J: TRBJ2-1; DNA: TGTGCCAGTAGTAGTGACCGGGAGGGTTCCTACAATGAGCAGTTCTTC; CDR3: CASSSDREGSYNEQFF
size: NA; length: 15; D: NA; V: TRBV5-1; J: TRBJ2-7; DNA: TGCGCCAGCAGCTTGGAGCCGGGGATGAACTACGAGCAGTACTTC; CDR3: CASSLEPGMNYEQYF
size: NA; length: 15; D: NA; V: TRBV5-1; J: TRBJ2-3; DNA: TGCGCCAGCAGCTTGGCCTCCAGCGGGTCAGATACGCAGTATTTT; CDR3: CASSLASSGSDTQYF